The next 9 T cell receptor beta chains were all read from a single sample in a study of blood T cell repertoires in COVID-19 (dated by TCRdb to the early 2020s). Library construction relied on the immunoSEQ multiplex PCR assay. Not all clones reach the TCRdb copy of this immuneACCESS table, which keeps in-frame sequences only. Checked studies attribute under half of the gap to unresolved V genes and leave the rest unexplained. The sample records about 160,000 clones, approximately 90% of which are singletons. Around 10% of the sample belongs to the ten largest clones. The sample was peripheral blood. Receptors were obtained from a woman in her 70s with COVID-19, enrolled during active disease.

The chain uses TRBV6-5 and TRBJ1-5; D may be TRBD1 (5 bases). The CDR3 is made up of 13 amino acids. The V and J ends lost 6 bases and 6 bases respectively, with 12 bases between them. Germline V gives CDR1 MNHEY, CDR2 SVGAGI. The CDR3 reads CASSRGAGQPQHF. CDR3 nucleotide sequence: TGTGCCAGCAGCCGTGGGGCAGGTCAGCCCCAGCATTTT.

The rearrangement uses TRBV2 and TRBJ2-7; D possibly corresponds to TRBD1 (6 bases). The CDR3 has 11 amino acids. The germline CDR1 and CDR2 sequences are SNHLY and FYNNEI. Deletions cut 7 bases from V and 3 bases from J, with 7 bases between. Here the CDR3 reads CASKQGYEQYF. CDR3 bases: TGTGCCAGCAAACAGGGCTACGAGCAGTACTTC.

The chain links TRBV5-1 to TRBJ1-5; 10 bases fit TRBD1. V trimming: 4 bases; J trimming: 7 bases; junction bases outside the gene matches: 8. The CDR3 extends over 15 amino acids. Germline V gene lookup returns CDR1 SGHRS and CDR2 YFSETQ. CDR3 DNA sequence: TGCGCCAGCAGCCCCGGGACAGGGGCTTCCCAGCCCCAGCATTTT. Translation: CASSPGTGASQPQHF.

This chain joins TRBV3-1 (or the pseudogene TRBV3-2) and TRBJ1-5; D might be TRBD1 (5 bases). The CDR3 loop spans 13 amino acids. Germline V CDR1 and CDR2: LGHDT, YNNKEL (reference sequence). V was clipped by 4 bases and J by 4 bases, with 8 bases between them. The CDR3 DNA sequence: TGTGCCAGCAGCCTGGGACTTAATCAGCCCCAGCATTTT. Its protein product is CASSLGLNQPQHF.

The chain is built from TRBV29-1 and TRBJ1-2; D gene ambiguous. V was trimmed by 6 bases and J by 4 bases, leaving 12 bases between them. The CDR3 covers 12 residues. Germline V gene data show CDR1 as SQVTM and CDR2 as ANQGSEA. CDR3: CSVEREGYGYTF. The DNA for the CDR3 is TGCAGCGTCGAACGCGAGGGCTATGGCTACACCTTC.

CDR3 sequence (DNA): TGTGCCAGCAGCAAGGGGCGAGCGGGAACCTACGAGCAGTACTTC. Protein: CASSKGRAGTYEQYF. This chain uses TRBV21-1 with TRBJ2-7; TRBD2 is the table's D call, not checked against the DNA. TRBV21-1 corresponds to a pseudogene. The CDR3 spans 15 residues.

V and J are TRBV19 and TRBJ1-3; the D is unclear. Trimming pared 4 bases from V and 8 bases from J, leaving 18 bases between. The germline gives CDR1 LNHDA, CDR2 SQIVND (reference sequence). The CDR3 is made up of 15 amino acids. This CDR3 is CASSTTGAQEHTIYF. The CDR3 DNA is TGTGCCAGTAGTACAACGGGAGCCCAGGAACACACCATATATTTT.

The CDR3 DNA sequence: TGTGCCAGCAGCTCCGCAGGGGGCTGGGGTGAAAAACTGTTTTTT. It specifies CASSSAGGWGEKLFF. The V and J genes are TRBV6-5 and TRBJ1-4; 8 bases are shared with TRBD1. The CDR3 consists of 15 residues. Germline V gene data show CDR1 as MNHEY and CDR2 as SVGAGI. V gave up 6 bases and J gave up 7 bases; unmatched junction bases: 10.

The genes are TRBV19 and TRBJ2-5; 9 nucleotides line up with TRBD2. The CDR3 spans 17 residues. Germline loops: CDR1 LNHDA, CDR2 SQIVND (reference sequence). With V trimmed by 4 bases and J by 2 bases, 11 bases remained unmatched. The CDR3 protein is CASSRLMASGTQETQYF. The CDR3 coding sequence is TGTGCCAGTAGTAGGTTGATGGCTAGCGGGACACAAGAGACCCAGTACTTC.